What follows describes a single TCR beta chain. Sequencing used immunoSEQ multiplex PCR; TCRdb keeps in-frame clones, though not all of them. The sample consists of about 110,000 clones, about 63% of them appearing once. This sample was included in a study of shared clonotypes between healthy human individuals. Germline CDR1 reads MGHRA; CDR2 reads YSYEKL. The CDR3 has 15 amino acids. The sequencing sample was made of memory CD8+ T cells sorted from blood. Subset here: CD45RO+ cells pooled with CCR7-negative TemRA cells. This clonotype was obtained from a woman aged 25 to 45 in good health. The rearrangement joins TRBV4-1 to TRBJ2-5; no reliable D call. The J call may be wrong; the DNA end is better matched by TRBJ2-7. CDR3 sequence: CASSRGVDGSYEQYF. DNA for the CDR3: TGCGCCAGCAGCCGAGGTGTGGACGGCTCCTACGAGCAGTACTTC.